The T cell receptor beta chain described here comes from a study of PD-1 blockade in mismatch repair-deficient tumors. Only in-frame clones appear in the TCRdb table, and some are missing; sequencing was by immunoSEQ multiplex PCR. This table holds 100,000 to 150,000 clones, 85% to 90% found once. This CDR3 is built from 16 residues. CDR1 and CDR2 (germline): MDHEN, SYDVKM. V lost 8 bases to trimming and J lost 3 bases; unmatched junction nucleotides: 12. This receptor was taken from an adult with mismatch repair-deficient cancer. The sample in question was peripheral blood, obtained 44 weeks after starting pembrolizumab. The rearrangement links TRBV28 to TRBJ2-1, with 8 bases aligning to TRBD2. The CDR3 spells CASGNGGTRVYNEQFF. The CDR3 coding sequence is TGTGCCAGCGGAAACGGGGGGACTAGAGTCTACAATGAGCAGTTCTTC.